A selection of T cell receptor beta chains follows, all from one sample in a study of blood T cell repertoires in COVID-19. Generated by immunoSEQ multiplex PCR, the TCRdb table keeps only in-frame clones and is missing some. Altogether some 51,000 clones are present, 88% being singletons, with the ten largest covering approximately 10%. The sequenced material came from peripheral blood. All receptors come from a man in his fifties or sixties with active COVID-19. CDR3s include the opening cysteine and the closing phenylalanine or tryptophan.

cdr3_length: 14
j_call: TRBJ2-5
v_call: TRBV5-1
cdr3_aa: CASSLTGLQETQYF

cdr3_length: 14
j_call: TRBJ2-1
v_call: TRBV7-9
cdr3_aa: CASSLTSGYNEQFF

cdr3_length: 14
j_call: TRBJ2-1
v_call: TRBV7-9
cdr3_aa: CASSKRTGVNEQFF

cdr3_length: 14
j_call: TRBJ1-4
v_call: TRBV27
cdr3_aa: CASRAGTGDEKLFF

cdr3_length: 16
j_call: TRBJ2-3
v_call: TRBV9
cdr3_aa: CASSVGQREWTDTQYF

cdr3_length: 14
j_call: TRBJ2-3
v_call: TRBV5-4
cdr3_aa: CASSLGLDRDTQYF

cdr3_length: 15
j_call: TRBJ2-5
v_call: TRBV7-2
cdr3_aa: CASSLMISGVKTQYF

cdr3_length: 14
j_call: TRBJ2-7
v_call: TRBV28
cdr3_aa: CASSLGGLLYEQYF

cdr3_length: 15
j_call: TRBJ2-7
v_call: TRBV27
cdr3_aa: CASSLIGTGYYEQYF

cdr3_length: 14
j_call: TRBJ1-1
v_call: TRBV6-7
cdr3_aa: CASKPGQGGSEAFF

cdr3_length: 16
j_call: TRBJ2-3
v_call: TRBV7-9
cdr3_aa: CASSPGRGFGADTQYF

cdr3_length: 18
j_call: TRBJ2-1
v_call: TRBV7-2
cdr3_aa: CASSLEVGERGLYNEQFF

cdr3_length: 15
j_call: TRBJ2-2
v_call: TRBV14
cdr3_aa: CASSQVGSNTGELFF

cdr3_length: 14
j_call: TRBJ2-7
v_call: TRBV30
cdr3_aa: CAWSAGTGSYEQYF

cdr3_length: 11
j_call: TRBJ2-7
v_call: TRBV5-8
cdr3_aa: CASSFKYEQYF

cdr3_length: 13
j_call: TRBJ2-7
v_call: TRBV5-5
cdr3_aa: CASSSLDRVEQYF

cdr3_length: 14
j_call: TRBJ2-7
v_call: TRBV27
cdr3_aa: CASSLTDGDSEQYF

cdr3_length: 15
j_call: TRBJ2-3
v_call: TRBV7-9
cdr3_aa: CASSLGTLSTDTQYF

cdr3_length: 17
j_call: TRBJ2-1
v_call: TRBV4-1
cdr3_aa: CASSRGLAAGSYNEQFF

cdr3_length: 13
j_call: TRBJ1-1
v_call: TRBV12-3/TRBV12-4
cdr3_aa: CASNKRADTEAFF

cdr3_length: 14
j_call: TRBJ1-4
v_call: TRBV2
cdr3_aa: CASSLGSTNEKLFF

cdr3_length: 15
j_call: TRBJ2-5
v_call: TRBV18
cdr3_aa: CASSRIRDTQETQYF

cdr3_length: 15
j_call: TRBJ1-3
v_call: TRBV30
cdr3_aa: CAWKGQILSGNTIYF

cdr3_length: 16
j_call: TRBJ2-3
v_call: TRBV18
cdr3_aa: CASSLLAGASADTQYF

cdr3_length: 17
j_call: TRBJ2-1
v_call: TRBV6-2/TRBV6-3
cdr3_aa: CASSPRLAGTSYNEQFF

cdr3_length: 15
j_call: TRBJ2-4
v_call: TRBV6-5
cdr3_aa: CASSPQRLAKNIQYF

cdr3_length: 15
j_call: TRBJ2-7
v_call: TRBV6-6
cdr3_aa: CASSYLGTGYDEQYF

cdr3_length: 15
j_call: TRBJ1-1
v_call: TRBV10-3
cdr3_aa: CAISVASIWNTEAFF

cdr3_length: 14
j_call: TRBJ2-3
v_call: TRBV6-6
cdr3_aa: CASSLAGGGDTQYF

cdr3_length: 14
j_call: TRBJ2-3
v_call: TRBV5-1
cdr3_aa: CASSSGLSTDTQYF

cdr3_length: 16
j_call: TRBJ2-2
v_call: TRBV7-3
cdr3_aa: CASRAGTSGTSGELFF

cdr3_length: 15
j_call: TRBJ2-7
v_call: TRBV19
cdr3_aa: CASSIAGQARYEQYF